These T cell receptor beta chains were read from a single sample in a study of T cell clones after liver transplantation. Measured with immunoSEQ multiplex PCR; TCRdb has only the in-frame clones, and not every one. The sample shows fewer than 20,000 clones, 80% to 90% of them seen only once. The sequencing here drew on CD8+ T cells from blood, taken before liver transplant. Receptors originate from a human donor who received a liver transplant. Each CDR3 is given with its conserved first and last residue. D genes are given only for firm matches. The listing skips clone size in some rows; elsewhere it reads once, few, many or a size class.

D gene: NA; V gene: TRBV27; J gene: TRBJ2-1; clone size: NA; CDR3 DNA: TGTGCCAGCAGTTTTAGAGGGTACAATGAGCAGTTCTTC; CDR3 protein: CASSFRGYNEQFF
D gene: NA; V gene: TRBV6-5; J gene: TRBJ2-7; clone size: few; CDR3 DNA: TGTGCCAGCAGTTACTCTTTGATGGGGGGGCACGAGCAGTACTTC; CDR3 protein: CASSYSLMGGHEQYF
D gene: NA; V gene: TRBV5-6; J gene: TRBJ2-7; clone size: NA; CDR3 DNA: TGTGCCAGCAGCACCCTGACCTACGAGCAGTACTTC; CDR3 protein: CASSTLTYEQYF
D gene: NA; V gene: TRBV7-9; J gene: TRBJ2-7; clone size: NA; CDR3 DNA: TGTGCCAGCAGCTCCCGCTACGAGCAGTACTTC; CDR3 protein: CASSSRYEQYF
D gene: NA; V gene: TRBV9; J gene: TRBJ2-1; clone size: once; CDR3 DNA: TGTGCCAGCAGCGTACGGGATGAGCAGTTCTTC; CDR3 protein: CASSVRDEQFF
D gene: NA; V gene: TRBV11-2; J gene: TRBJ2-2; clone size: NA; CDR3 DNA: TGTGCCAGCAGCCCCCACGGAAGGGGGGGAGGGACCGGGGAGCTGTTTTTT; CDR3 protein: CASSPHGRGGGTGELFF
D gene: NA; V gene: TRBV4-1; J gene: TRBJ1-3; clone size: NA; CDR3 DNA: TGCGCCAGCAGCCAAGATCGGGCGAGCTCTGGAAACACCATATATTTT; CDR3 protein: CASSQDRASSGNTIYF
D gene: NA; V gene: TRBV7-9; J gene: TRBJ2-7; clone size: NA; CDR3 DNA: TGTGCCAGCAGCCCCCCCATACTGACAGGGAGGGCCTACGAGCAGTACTTC; CDR3 protein: CASSPPILTGRAYEQYF
D gene: NA; V gene: TRBV29-1; J gene: TRBJ2-2; clone size: NA; CDR3 DNA: TGCAGCGTTGAAAGGGCCACGAACACCGGGGAGCTGTTTTTT; CDR3 protein: CSVERATNTGELFF
D gene: TRBD1; V gene: TRBV27; J gene: TRBJ1-4; clone size: NA; CDR3 DNA: TGTGCCAGCAGGACAGGGGGTTGGGATGAAAAACTGTTTTTT; CDR3 protein: CASRTGGWDEKLFF
D gene: NA; V gene: TRBV28; J gene: TRBJ2-1; clone size: NA; CDR3 DNA: TGTGCCAGCAGCTCCTACAATGAGCAGTTCTTC; CDR3 protein: CASSSYNEQFF
D gene: TRBD1; V gene: TRBV19; J gene: TRBJ2-7; clone size: NA; CDR3 DNA: TGTGCCAGTAGTTCTGGGACAGGGTACGAGCAGTACTTC; CDR3 protein: CASSSGTGYEQYF
D gene: NA; V gene: TRBV6-1; J gene: TRBJ1-2; clone size: NA; CDR3 DNA: TGTGCCAGCAGTGAAGGGACGATCTATGGCTACACCTTC; CDR3 protein: CASSEGTIYGYTF
D gene: NA; V gene: TRBV4-3; J gene: TRBJ2-1; clone size: NA; CDR3 DNA: TGCGCCAGCAGCCAGGAACCCCTAGCTGGGGGAGAATACAATGAGCAGTTCTTC; CDR3 protein: CASSQEPLAGGEYNEQFF
D gene: NA; V gene: TRBV19; J gene: TRBJ1-1; clone size: NA; CDR3 DNA: TGTGCCAGTAGTATTTCCTCATGGGGAACTGAAGCTTTCTTT; CDR3 protein: CASSISSWGTEAFF
D gene: NA; V gene: TRBV7-2; J gene: TRBJ2-5; clone size: once; CDR3 DNA: TGTGCCAGCAGCTTAGGGCCACTACTAGCCCAAGAGACCCAGTACTTC; CDR3 protein: CASSLGPLLAQETQYF
D gene: NA; V gene: TRBV4-3; J gene: TRBJ2-1; clone size: NA; CDR3 DNA: TGCGCCAGCAGCCAAGAATTTATGGACGACTACAATGAGCAGTTCTTC; CDR3 protein: CASSQEFMDDYNEQFF
D gene: NA; V gene: TRBV6-1; J gene: TRBJ2-4; clone size: NA; CDR3 DNA: TGTGCCAGCAGTGCCAGGGCCGTTCTTGGCCAAAACATTCAGTACTTC; CDR3 protein: CASSARAVLGQNIQYF
D gene: NA; V gene: TRBV23-1; J gene: TRBJ2-7; clone size: NA; CDR3 DNA: TGCGCCAGCAGTCAATCGATAAAGTTGACCTACGAGCAGTACTTC; CDR3 protein: CASSQSIKLTYEQYF
D gene: NA; V gene: TRBV9; J gene: TRBJ2-5; clone size: NA; CDR3 DNA: TGTGCCAGCAGCGTGGGGGGCTCTCAAGAGACCCAGTACTTC; CDR3 protein: CASSVGGSQETQYF
D gene: NA; V gene: TRBV5-1; J gene: TRBJ1-1; clone size: NA; CDR3 DNA: TGCGCCAGCAGCTTGGCTCCAGGGATAATCCTGAACACTGAAGCTTTCTTT; CDR3 protein: CASSLAPGIILNTEAFF
D gene: TRBD1; V gene: TRBV11-2; J gene: TRBJ1-5; clone size: NA; CDR3 DNA: TGTGCCAGCAGCTTAGACAGGGGGCCACAGCCCCAGCATTTT; CDR3 protein: CASSLDRGPQPQHF
D gene: NA; V gene: TRBV29-1; J gene: TRBJ2-7; clone size: NA; CDR3 DNA: TGCAGCGTTGACCTGGACGGCACCTACGAGCAGTACTTC; CDR3 protein: CSVDLDGTYEQYF
D gene: NA; V gene: TRBV7-6; J gene: TRBJ1-2; clone size: NA; CDR3 DNA: TGTGCCAGCAGCTTGGCAGTGGGGGGTGACTATGGCTACACCTTC; CDR3 protein: CASSLAVGGDYGYTF
D gene: NA; V gene: TRBV4-3; J gene: TRBJ2-1; clone size: once; CDR3 DNA: TGCGCCAGCAGCCACCAGAGGAGTGAGCAGTTCTTC; CDR3 protein: CASSHQRSEQFF
D gene: TRBD2; V gene: TRBV27; J gene: TRBJ2-7; clone size: NA; CDR3 DNA: TGTGCCAGCAGGAGGTCTAGCGGTTCCTACGAGCAGTACTTC; CDR3 protein: CASRRSSGSYEQYF